The TCR beta chain described here comes from a study of T cells in Graves' hyperthyroidism and ophthalmopathy. Whole-study results and caveats: A model using 13 V-J features told ophthalmopathy apart from stable hyperthyroidism.

About this clonotype: Its antigen is currently unknown.

The J segment lost 0 bases and the V segment lost 7 bases, leaving 9 bases of the junction unmatched. The germline V gene encodes CDR1 KGHSH and CDR2 LQKENI. The CDR3 spans 16 residues. Amplification of TCR beta CDR3 regions was performed using RNA transcripts as template. HTBI primers were employed in a first-round RT-PCR of the TCR CDR3. Using its own MiXCR run on the multiplex PCR reads, TCRdb lists one record per CDR3 protein. The sample has fewer than 600,000 distinct CDR3 sequences, about 15% seen once. Patients showing uncontrolled infection, other autoimmune disease, pregnancy or lactation were ineligible. Diagnosing involved the use of clinical symptoms, serum thyroxine and TRAb, thyroid ultrasound and orbital computed tomography.

The V call is TRBV18, the J call TRBJ2-4; TRBD1 aligns across 7 bases. The sequence came from a woman aged 40 to 50 with Graves' hyperthyroidism. Sequenced: blood. In DNA, the CDR3 is TGTGCCAGCTTACCGACAGGGCCGGGAGCCAAAAACATTCAGTACTTC. This gives the protein CASLPTGPGAKNIQYF. Based on the CDR3 plus reference TRBV18 and TRBJ2-4, the full variable domain is NAGVMQNPRHLVRRRGQEARLRCSPMKGHSHVYWYRQLPEEGLKFMVYLQKENIIDESGMPKERFSAEFPKEGPSILRIQQVVRGDSAAYFCASLPTGPGAKNIQYFGAGTRLSVL.